Ten or more counts support the clone carrying this T cell receptor (beta chain). By two-round multiplex PCR, the TCR beta CDR3 was amplified from genomic DNA. Used in first-round PCR were primers specific to each TRBV and TRBJ gene. Each CDR3 protein is one row after TCRdb ran MiXCR on the multiplex PCR reads. The sample lists approximately 28,000 distinct CDR3 sequences; roughly 40% were seen once. This specimen belongs to a study of prognosis after radiotherapy for stage I lung cancer. The material was PBMCs, obtained before or after stereotactic body radiation therapy (not recorded which). This clonotype was sampled from a donor aged 50 or older with non-small cell lung cancer.

CDR3 nucleotides: TGTGCCAGCAGCCCTTTCTCCTATAATTCACCCCTCCACTTT. This encodes CASSPFSYNSPLHF. This rearrangement joins TRBV5-6 to TRBJ1-6; D is ambiguous. CDR1 SGHDT and CDR2 YYEEEE come from the germline V gene. This CDR3 region has 14 residues. The V end was cut by 4 bases, the J end by 0 bases, with 5 bases between.